Presented here are 32 T cell receptor beta chains from one specimen sequenced in a study of cytomegalovirus exposure and HLA in healthy donors. TCRdb's copy holds only in-frame clones and misses some; the assay was immunoSEQ multiplex PCR. The sample lists roughly 220,000 clones; approximately 83% were seen once. Sequenced input: PBMCs. These TCRs come from a young woman in good health and CMV-seropositive.

The V call is TRBV9, the J call TRBJ2-7; a possible D gene is TRBD2 (5 bases). Between the trimmed V and J ends, which lost 3 bases and 1 base, there was a span of 11 bases. In germline, CDR1 is SGDLS, CDR2 YYNGEE. The CDR3 spans 14 residues. CDR3 nucleotides: TGTGCCAGCAGCGAGGGAATAGCGTCCTACGAGCAGTACTTC. Protein: CASSEGIASYEQYF.

The chain is built from TRBV11-2 and TRBJ2-1, with 13 bases identical to TRBD2. This CDR3 is built from 15 residues. In germline, CDR1 is SGHAT, CDR2 FQNNGV. Germline trimming cut 5 bases from V and 7 bases from J; bases unmatched to any gene: 5. In DNA form, the CDR3 reads TGTGCCAGCAGCCCTATGGGACTAGCGGGAAATGAGCAGTTCTTC. The encoded protein is CASSPMGLAGNEQFF.

The chain links TRBV5-6 to TRBJ2-7; 7 nucleotides align to TRBD1. This CDR3 has 14 residues. Unmatched junction bases numbered 7, after V lost 5 bases and J lost 2 bases. Looked up from germline, CDR1 is SGHDT and CDR2 is YYEEEE. The CDR3 coding sequence is TGTGCCAGCAGACCGGGACAGATGACCTACGAGCAGTACTTC. Translated: CASRPGQMTYEQYF.

The chain has TRBV6-1 and TRBJ2-3, with D maybe TRBD1 (5 bases). CDR1 MNHNS and CDR2 SASEGT come from the germline V gene. Trimming took off 6 bases at V and 6 bases at J, with 7 bases between the two ends. This CDR3 region has 11 residues. For the CDR3, the DNA is TGTGCCAGCAGGGGGCGGGATACGCAGTATTTT. Translating it yields CASRGRDTQYF.

This clone was recorded a few times. V and J are TRBV27 and TRBJ1-2; D perhaps matches TRBD1 (5 bases). The CDR3 runs 13 residues. CDR1 is MNHEY and CDR2 is SMNVEV in the germline V gene (reference sequence). V lost 5 bases and J lost 2, with 9 bases in between. In DNA form, the CDR3 reads TGTGCCAGCAGTGAGGGGTTGAACTATGGCTACACCTTC. Translating it yields CASSEGLNYGYTF.

V and J are TRBV5-4 and TRBJ2-5; the D is unclear. V was clipped by 4 bases and J by 1 base, with 11 bases between them. The CDR3 is 14 amino acids. Germline lookup yields CDR1 SGHNT and CDR2 YYREEE (reference sequence). The CDR3 spells CASSQQSLQETQYF. The CDR3, as DNA: TGTGCCAGCAGCCAGCAGAGCCTCCAAGAGACCCAGTACTTC.

The J gene is TRBJ1-4, the V gene TRBV25-1; D is ambiguous. Deletions cut 10 bases from V and 8 bases from J, with 14 bases between. This CDR3 is 12 amino acids long. Germline CDR1 is MGHDK and CDR2 is SYGVNS. This chain's CDR3 is CATSLVGEKLFF. CDR3 in DNA: TGTGCCACCTCGTTAGTGGGCGAAAAACTGTTTTTT.

The chain is built from TRBV2 and TRBJ2-1; TRBD2 agrees at 10 bases. Trimming removed 6 bases from V and 10 bases from J; junction bases left unmatched: 9. Germline loops: CDR1 SNHLY, CDR2 FYNNEI. This CDR3 is 14 amino acids long. The CDR3 nucleotides are TGTGCCAGCAGAAAACTAGCGGGATTCGACGAGCAGTTCTTC. Amino acids: CASRKLAGFDEQFF.

This rearrangement joins TRBV6-5 to TRBJ1-5; D possibly corresponds to TRBD1 (5 bases). CDR1 and CDR2 from the germline V gene are MNHEY and SVGAGI. V lost 4 bases, J lost 6 bases, and 10 bases lay in between. The length of the CDR3 is 13 residues. DNA of the CDR3: TGTGCCAGCAGTTCCAGCGGGGGTCAGCCCCAGCATTTT. Translating it yields CASSSSGGQPQHF.

V usage is TRBV5-1 and J usage is TRBJ1-2; TRBD1 might be the D (5 bases). This CDR3 region has 16 residues. The germline gives CDR1 SGHRS, CDR2 YFSETQ. The germline V and J ends were trimmed by 0 bases and 4 bases, with 16 bases remaining between them. The CDR3 is CASSLGTLQSGYGYTF. CDR3 DNA: TGCGCCAGCAGCTTGGGGACACTCCAAAGCGGCTATGGCTACACCTTC.

The chain is built from TRBV7-2 and TRBJ2-1; 10 bases match TRBD2. The CDR3 sequence is 14 residues long. Germline V CDR1 and CDR2: SGHTA, FQGNSA. After removal of 4 bases from V and 9 bases from J, the junction contained 6 bases not matched to a gene. The CDR3 nucleotides are TGTGCCAGCAGCTACCGGACTAGCGGCGGTGAGCAGTTCTTC. It is translated as CASSYRTSGGEQFF.

The rearrangement joins TRBV6-6 to TRBJ1-5; D not certain. The germline V and J ends were trimmed by 2 bases and 4 bases, with 9 bases remaining between them. CDR3 size: 14 residues. Germline CDR1 and CDR2: MNHNY and SVGAGI (reference sequence). The DNA for the CDR3 is TGTGCCAGCAGTTACCGGGGTGGGAATCAGCCCCAGCATTTT. Amino acid sequence: CASSYRGGNQPQHF.

The gene calls are TRBV6-5 and TRBJ2-7; 7 nucleotides match TRBD1. Germline CDR1 and CDR2: MNHEY and SVGAGI. The CDR3 is made up of 15 amino acids. Trimming removed 0 bases from V and 2 bases from J; junction bases left unmatched: 4. This chain's CDR3 is CASSYSRTGPYEQYF. The CDR3 nucleotides read TGTGCCAGCAGTTACTCGAGGACAGGTCCCTACGAGCAGTACTTC.

The V and J genes are TRBV27 and TRBJ1-3; the D is unclear. The germline V gene encodes CDR1 MNHEY and CDR2 SMNVEV (reference sequence). The CDR3 has 17 residues. Between the trimmed V and J ends, which lost 5 bases and 0 bases, there was a span of 17 bases. The CDR3 reads CASSGSTASSSGNTIYF. The CDR3 region has the DNA TGTGCCAGCAGTGGGTCTACGGCTTCTAGCTCTGGAAACACCATATATTTT.

This clone was seen only once. The rearrangement uses TRBV18 and TRBJ2-7, with 8 positions matching TRBD1. The CDR3 spans 14 residues. The germline CDR1 and CDR2 sequences are KGHSH and LQKENI. Germline trimming cut 5 bases from V and 4 bases from J; bases unmatched to any gene: 7. As DNA, the CDR3 is TGTGCCAGCTCATTGCAGGGGGCTATATACGAGCAGTACTTC. Amino acid sequence: CASSLQGAIYEQYF.

The rearrangement uses TRBV5-1 and TRBJ2-7; the D is unclear. Per the germline V gene, CDR1 is SGHRS and CDR2 is YFSETQ. The CDR3 runs to 15 residues. Deletions cut 0 bases from V and 0 bases from J, with 10 bases between. CDR3 amino acids: CASSLDPRSSYEQYF. The CDR3 DNA follows: TGCGCCAGCAGCTTGGATCCCAGGAGCTCCTACGAGCAGTACTTC.

This clone was seen a single time. J is TRBJ2-5 and V is TRBV6-4; 7 nucleotides align to TRBD2. Trimming removed 5 bases from V and 3 bases from J; junction bases left unmatched: 6. Germline values: CDR1 MRHNA, CDR2 SNTAGT. CDR3 length: 14 residues. CDR3: CASSSNGGEETQYF. The CDR3 region has the DNA TGTGCCAGCAGTTCTAATGGGGGGGAAGAGACCCAGTACTTC.

The chain carries TRBV6-6 and TRBJ1-1, with a tentative D call TRBD1 (6 bases). Trimming took off 11 bases at V and 4 bases at J, with 17 bases between the two ends. Germline loops: CDR1 MNHNY, CDR2 SVGAGI (reference sequence). The CDR3 contains 13 residues. The DNA for the CDR3 is TGTGCCTCGATAGGGGAAGGGGGCACTGAAGCTTTCTTT. This gives the protein CASIGEGGTEAFF.

J is TRBJ2-1 and V is TRBV6-4, with D possibly being TRBD2 (5 bases). The germline V and J ends were trimmed by 2 bases and 0 bases, with 8 bases remaining between them. The germline V gene has CDR1 MRHNA and CDR2 SNTAGT. This CDR3 comprises 15 residues. This chain's CDR3 is CASSDLGSSYNEQFF. The CDR3 coding sequence is TGTGCCAGCAGTGACCTTGGGAGCTCCTACAATGAGCAGTTCTTC.

V gene TRBV10-3 combines with J gene TRBJ2-2; TRBD2 aligns across 9 bases. The CDR3 sequence is 17 residues long. V shed 8 bases, J shed 6 bases, and the junction held 16 bases outside the gene matches. Germline V gives CDR1 ENHRY, CDR2 SYGVKD. CDR3 region: CAIWRGLAAGGAGELFF. Written as DNA, the CDR3 is TGTGCCATCTGGAGGGGACTAGCCGCCGGTGGGGCCGGGGAGCTGTTTTTT.

V gene TRBV27 combines with J gene TRBJ2-5, with 11 positions matching TRBD2. There are 18 residues in the CDR3. Germline loops: CDR1 MNHEY, CDR2 SMNVEV (reference sequence). Germline trimming cut 6 bases from V and 5 bases from J; bases unmatched to any gene: 17. In DNA, the CDR3 is TGTGCCAGCAGATTCTCGGGCTCTAGCGGGAGGCTTCGTGAGACCCAGTACTTC. Translating gives CASRFSGSSGRLRETQYF.

This chain connects TRBV20-1 to TRBJ2-1; D unresolved. The CDR3 extends over 11 amino acids. Trimming cost V 6 bases and J 9 bases, with 12 bases left between them. Germline V lookup: CDR1 DFQATT, CDR2 SNEGSKA (reference sequence). The CDR3 region is CSAAPESEQFF. The CDR3 DNA is TGCAGTGCGGCACCAGAGTCTGAGCAGTTCTTC.

The chain combines TRBV5-6 with TRBJ2-2; D not resolved. The CDR3 contains 15 residues. Germline V gene sequence: CDR1 SGHDT, CDR2 YYEEEE. Trimming left V 1 base short and J 1 base short, with 8 bases between. CDR3 sequence reads: CASSLYNMNTGELFF. The CDR3 DNA sequence: TGTGCCAGCAGCTTGTATAACATGAACACCGGGGAGCTGTTTTTT.

This chain uses TRBV6-1 with TRBJ1-5, with 7 bases that match TRBD1. The CDR3 has 14 residues. The germline gives CDR1 MNHNS, CDR2 SASEGT. Trimming removed 7 bases from V and 2 bases from J; junction bases left unmatched: 5. The CDR3 DNA reads as TGTGCCAGCACGCAACAGGGGCGCAATCAGCCCCAGCATTTT. Protein: CASTQQGRNQPQHF.

The CDR3 region is CATSKGGLDVPYGYTF. CDR3 in DNA: TGTGCCACCAGCAAAGGGGGTTTGGACGTTCCCTATGGCTACACCTTC. The genes are TRBV15 and TRBJ1-2; D perhaps matches TRBD1 (6 bases). Trimming stripped 4 bases from V and 4 bases from J, with 19 bases between. The germline gives CDR1 LNHNV, CDR2 YYDKDF (reference sequence). This CDR3 contains 16 residues.

The gene calls are TRBV5-1 and TRBJ2-2; TRBD2 matches 11 bases. The CDR3 covers 17 residues. Looked up from germline, CDR1 is SGHRS and CDR2 is YFSETQ. J gave up 4 bases and V 3 bases, and 8 bases lay outside the gene matches. CDR3 in amino acids: CASSYGTSGRFTGELFF. The DNA of the CDR3 is TGCGCCAGCAGCTATGGGACTAGCGGAAGATTCACCGGGGAGCTGTTTTTT. Variable domain in full (rest from reference TRBV5-1 and TRBJ2-2): KAGVTQTPRYLIKTRGQQVTLSCSPISGHRSVSWYQQTPGQGLQFLFEYFSETQRNKGNFPGRFSGRQFSNSRSEMNVSTLELGDSALYLCASSYGTSGRFTGELFFGEGSRLTVL.

The gene calls are TRBV6-1 and TRBJ2-7; D remains unclear. Germline assignment: CDR1 MNHNS and CDR2 SASEGT. The CDR3 runs to 15 residues. The V end was cut by 6 bases, the J end by 3 bases, with 18 bases between. The CDR3, as DNA: TGTGCCAGCAGGACTCAAAGGCCCTTGCGCTACGAGCAGTACTTC. Its translation: CASRTQRPLRYEQYF.

The genes are TRBV6-5 and TRBJ1-2; no clear D gene. Germline CDR1 reads MNHEY; CDR2 reads SVGAGI. This CDR3 has 13 amino acids. The V end was cut by 10 bases, the J end by 3 bases, with 15 bases between. The CDR3 here is CATRRVGDYGYTF. CDR3 nucleotides: TGTGCCACCCGGAGGGTTGGAGACTATGGCTACACCTTC.

The chain has TRBV1 and TRBJ2-1. TRBV1 counts as a pseudogene. This CDR3 spans 13 amino acids. The CDR3 spells CTSSQDFRNEQFF. CDR3 DNA sequence: TGCACCAGCAGCCAAGATTTCCGAAATGAGCAGTTCTTC.

This sequence joins TRBV5-1 and TRBJ2-7, with D unresolved. Trimming took off 3 bases at V and 3 bases at J, with 7 bases between the two ends. Germline CDR1 is SGHRS and CDR2 is YFSETQ. CDR3 length: 12 residues. CDR3 nucleotides: TGCGCCAGCAGCTCCCCGGGCTACGAGCAGTACTTC. Translated: CASSSPGYEQYF.

The chain joins TRBV4-3 to TRBJ2-7; possible D gene TRBD2, 5 bases. The CDR3 loop spans 15 amino acids. V shed 0 bases and J shed 1 base, with 10 bases lying between them. The germline V gene encodes CDR1 LGHNA and CDR2 YSLEER. CDR3 sequence reads: CASSQEEDQSYEQYF. The CDR3 DNA follows: TGCGCCAGCAGCCAAGAGGAGGACCAGTCCTACGAGCAGTACTTC.

V is TRBV27 and J is TRBJ1-2; no firm D call. The CDR3 has 13 amino acids. Germline V lookup: CDR1 MNHEY, CDR2 SMNVEV (reference sequence). Trimming took off 2 bases at V and 8 bases at J, with 12 bases between the two ends. DNA of the CDR3: TGTGCCAGCAGTTTACTCGGTCGGCGGGGCTACACCTTC. Translation gives CASSLLGRRGYTF.